This TCR beta chain was sequenced in a study of blood T cell repertoires in COVID-19. V was cut by 1 base and J by 5 bases, with 8 bases left in between. In germline, CDR1 is MNHEY, CDR2 SMNVEV (reference sequence). The CDR3 sequence is 13 residues long. Authors' data handling: How many nucleated cells were present was estimated from reference gene primer amplification. Repertoires were generated with immunoSEQ multiplex PCR, while TCRdb's copy carries only in-frame clones and drops some. Clonal size and the V and J genes are those of that table, whereas D and trimming came from the DNA. The repertoire consists of 25,000 to 30,000 clones, with roughly 84% occurring once and the leading ten covering about 13%.

V and J are TRBV27 and TRBJ1-2, with D perhaps matching TRBD1 (5 bases). This receptor was taken from a human donor in a cohort sampled during active COVID-19. The donor label of this sample is uncertain. The sample was peripheral blood. CDR3 DNA: TGTGCCAGCAGTTTATATCGGGGGTATGGCTACACCTTC. Its protein product is CASSLYRGYGYTF.